This is a list of T cell receptor beta chains from one sample in a study of T cells in Graves' hyperthyroidism and ophthalmopathy. TCRdb passed the multiplex PCR reads through MiXCR, listing each CDR3 protein once. Altogether under 300,000 distinct CDR3 sequences are present, 25% to 30% being singletons, with the ten largest covering about a quarter. Sequences were obtained from blood. All receptors derive from a middle-aged man with Graves' hyperthyroidism that later progressed to Graves' ophthalmopathy. The CDR3 runs from the conserved cysteine through the conserved F or W. A D gene is named only where the DNA matches it firmly. Some rows mark clone size as missing; the rest say once, few, many or name a class of expanded clone.

V gene	clone size	J gene	D gene	CDR3 protein	CDR3 DNA
TRBV4-2	-	TRBJ2-7	TRBD2	CASSQETGGPGEQYF	TGTGCCAGCAGCCAAGAAACGGGAGGGCCGGGGGAGCAGTACTTC
TRBV19	many	TRBJ1-5	-	CASSIGQYSNQPQHF	TGTGCCAGTAGTATCGGACAGTATAGCAATCAGCCCCAGCATTTT
TRBV10-2	few	TRBJ2-7	TRBD1	CASSEEFRDRVGF	TGCGCCAGCAGTGAGGAGTTTCGGGACAGGGTTGGATTC
TRBV24-1	many	TRBJ1-2	-	CATSDSTGFPYGYTF	TGTGCCACCAGTGATTCGACCGGGTTCCCATATGGCTACACCTTC
TRBV30	few	TRBJ1-5	-	CAWSVGQSPQHF	TGTGCCTGGAGTGTAGGACAATCGCCCCAGCATTTT
TRBV7-2	-	TRBJ1-2	TRBD1	CASSRLTGGSYGYTF	TGTGCCAGCAGCCGCCTAACAGGGGGTTCCTATGGCTACACCTTC
TRBV6-1	-	TRBJ1-2	-	CASRQDFHSPYGYTF	TGTGCCAGCAGGCAGGACTTTCATTCCCCCTATGGCTACACCTTC
TRBV7-2	once	TRBJ1-2	-	CASSLIPTDVGYTF	TGTGCCAGCAGCTTGATCCCGACGGATGTTGGCTACACCTTC
TRBV2	many	TRBJ2-7	TRBD2	CASENSGSYEQYF	TGTGCCAGCGAGAATAGCGGGTCCTACGAGCAGTACTTC
TRBV6-2/TRBV6-3	-	TRBJ1-5	-	CASSPTLGNQPQHF	TGTGCCAGCAGCCCTACACTGGGCAATCAGCCCCAGCATTTT
TRBV6-4	-	TRBJ1-1	TRBD1	CASSPGTGESTEAFF	TGTGCCAGTTCGCCCGGGACAGGGGAGAGCACTGAAGCTTTCTTT
TRBV12-3/TRBV12-4	-	TRBJ2-7	TRBD1	CASSPDAGTGRSYEQYF	TGTGCCAGCAGTCCAGACGCCGGGACAGGGCGGTCCTACGAGCAGTACTTC
TRBV12-3/TRBV12-4	many	TRBJ1-3	-	CASSSDYYGNTIYF	TGTGCCAGCAGTTCTGACTATTATGGAAACACCATATATTTT
TRBV6-2/TRBV6-3	-	TRBJ1-5	-	CASSYVSRTGNVGNQPQHF	TGTGCCAGCAGTTACGTCTCTCGGACGGGGAACGTTGGCAATCAGCCCCAGCATTTT
TRBV27	-	TRBJ1-2	-	CAWSPDSNYGYTF	TGTGCCTGGAGTCCAGACAGTAACTATGGCTACACCTTC
TRBV15	many	TRBJ1-2	-	CATSRALGGYTF	TGTGCCACCAGCAGAGCTTTGGGCGGCTACACCTTC
TRBV10-2	-	TRBJ2-7	TRBD2	CASTWRGGSPAHEQYF	TGCGCCAGCACATGGCGGGGGGGTTCACCAGCCCACGAGCAGTACTTC
TRBV6-2/TRBV6-3	-	TRBJ1-1	-	CASSYDQGRDTEAFF	TGTGCCAGCAGTTACGATCAGGGCAGGGACACTGAAGCTTTCTTT
TRBV9	many	TRBJ2-7	TRBD2	CASSPGTSFYEQYF	TGTGCCAGCAGCCCCGGGACTAGCTTCTACGAGCAGTACTTC
TRBV29-1	many	TRBJ2-5	TRBD2	CSVVTSGTQETQYF	TGCAGCGTGGTAACTAGCGGAACTCAAGAGACCCAGTACTTC
TRBV12-5	-	TRBJ2-7	TRBD1	CASLSTGTVSYEQYF	TGTGCTAGTCTATCGACCGGGACAGTCTCCTACGAGCAGTACTTC
TRBV12-3/TRBV12-4	many	TRBJ2-7	-	CASSLSRWEQYF	TGTGCCAGCAGTTTATCCCGATGGGAGCAGTACTTC
TRBV20-1	many	TRBJ1-1	TRBD1	CSARDGGTELNTEAFF	TGCAGTGCTAGAGATGGGGGGACAGAACTGAACACTGAAGCTTTCTTT
TRBV10-3	many	TRBJ1-5	TRBD1	CAISRTGESNQPQHF	TGTGCCATCAGTCGGACAGGGGAAAGCAATCAGCCCCAGCATTTT
TRBV28	many	TRBJ2-7	TRBD2	CASSLSGRGDEQYF	TGTGCCAGCAGTCTGAGCGGGAGGGGGGATGAGCAGTACTTC
TRBV29-1	many	TRBJ2-5	TRBD2	CSVPDSGSEETQYF	TGCAGCGTTCCAGATAGCGGGAGTGAGGAGACCCAGTACTTC
TRBV18	-	TRBJ1-1	TRBD1	CASSPGNRGRAEAFF	TGTGCCAGCTCACCAGGCAACAGGGGGAGGGCTGAAGCTTTCTTT
TRBV3-1	many	TRBJ1-1	TRBD1	CASSQEPTGGTEAFF	TGTGCCAGCAGCCAAGAACCGACAGGGGGAACTGAAGCTTTCTTT
TRBV27	many	TRBJ1-5	-	CASRDRLDQPQHF	TGTGCCAGCCGCGACAGACTAGATCAGCCCCAGCATTTT
TRBV20-1	-	TRBJ2-5	TRBD1	CSARDRGWGETQYF	TGCAGTGCTAGGGACAGGGGATGGGGAGAGACCCAGTACTTC
TRBV12-3/TRBV12-4	-	TRBJ2-5	-	CASRDRRGETQYF	TGTGCCAGCAGGGACAGACGCGGCGAGACCCAGTACTTC
TRBV20-1	many	TRBJ2-1	-	CSASRDGEQFF	TGCAGTGCTTCGCGGGATGGGGAGCAGTTCTTC
TRBV6-1	-	TRBJ1-1	TRBD1	CASYPLPGTVEAFF	TGTGCCAGCTACCCGCTACCCGGGACAGTTGAAGCTTTCTTT
TRBV30	few	TRBJ1-6	-	CAWNQPGPWYGSPLHF	TGTGCCTGGAACCAACCGGGACCCTGGTATGGTTCACCCCTCCACTTT
TRBV20-1	many	TRBJ2-7	-	CSARVVSSYEQYF	TGCAGTGCTAGGGTAGTCAGCTCCTACGAGCAGTACTTC
TRBV7-3	once	TRBJ2-7	-	CASSLTPLHEQYF	TGTGCCAGCAGCTTAACCCCCCTCCACGAGCAGTACTTC
TRBV12-3/TRBV12-4	many	TRBJ1-1	TRBD1	CASTLRTGVIMNTEAFF	TGTGCCAGCACCCTGAGGACAGGGGTGATCATGAACACTGAAGCTTTCTTT
TRBV28	many	TRBJ1-1	-	CASSSLAAGHTEAFF	TGTGCCAGCAGTTCGCTGGCGGCCGGCCACACTGAAGCTTTCTTT
TRBV6-5	many	TRBJ2-2	-	CASSYTGGTVTGELFF	TGTGCCAGCAGTTACACGGGCGGGACAGTCACCGGGGAGCTGTTTTTT
TRBV7-8	-	TRBJ2-4	-	CASSLAEGLALDLAKNIQYF	TGTGCCAGCAGCTTAGCCGAAGGACTGGCCCTAGATCTAGCCAAAAACATTCAGTACTTC
TRBV3-1	many	TRBJ2-7	TRBD1	CASSQRITGTEPYEQYF	TGTGCCAGCAGCCAACGAATAACCGGGACAGAACCCTACGAGCAGTACTTC
TRBV11-2	many	TRBJ1-5	TRBD1	CASSTYPGTGGNQPQHF	TGTGCCAGCAGCACATATCCCGGGACAGGGGGCAATCAGCCCCAGCATTTT
TRBV12-3/TRBV12-4	-	TRBJ1-1	-	CASSLMGGGEAFF	TGTGCCAGCAGTTTGATGGGGGGCGGTGAAGCTTTCTTT
TRBV9	many	TRBJ2-1	-	CASSGTGSSCNEQFF	TGTGCCAGCAGCGGGACGGGGAGCTCCTGCAATGAGCAGTTCTTC
TRBV5-1	-	TRBJ1-1	TRBD1	CASRRGQGRAEAFF	TGCGCCAGCAGGCGGGGACAGGGAAGGGCTGAAGCTTTCTTT
TRBV6-1	few	TRBJ1-1	-	CASSRLRNTEAFF	TGTGCCAGCAGCAGACTGAGGAACACTGAAGCTTTCTTT
TRBV11-1	many	TRBJ2-2	TRBD1	CASSPRGHRGQAELFF	TGTGCCAGCAGCCCAAGAGGGCATAGGGGGCAAGCGGAGCTGTTTTTT
TRBV3-1	many	TRBJ1-5	-	CASSQGPNQPQHF	TGTGCCAGCAGCCAAGGGCCCAATCAGCCCCAGCATTTT
TRBV11-2	-	TRBJ1-2	TRBD1	CASSSRDSNYGYTF	TGTGCCAGCAGCTCTCGGGACAGTAACTATGGCTACACCTTC
TRBV5-1	few	TRBJ1-3	-	CASSPGTEDTIYF	TGCGCCAGCAGCCCAGGGACGGAAGACACCATATATTTT
TRBV6-2/TRBV6-3	few	TRBJ1-5	TRBD1	CASRAYTGANQPQHF	TGTGCCAGCAGGGCATATACAGGGGCCAATCAGCCCCAGCATTTT
TRBV2	-	TRBJ2-7	-	CASRIYEQYF	TGTGCCAGTCGAATATACGAGCAGTACTTC
TRBV7-2	once	TRBJ2-5	TRBD1	CASSLAQGQGMETQYF	TGTGCCAGCAGCTTAGCACAGGGACAGGGGATGGAGACCCAGTACTTC